The TCR beta chain described here comes from a study of cytomegalovirus exposure and HLA in healthy donors. Study-wide findings and caveats: Among the sequence variants, a highly shared cluster was likely an artifact of sequencing. Presence/absence comparisons presumed near-even sequencing depth among donors.

CDR3 size: 15 residues. CDR1 and CDR2 from the germline V gene are MGHRA and YSYEKL. V lost 6 bases and J lost 2, with 13 bases in between. This clone was recorded a few times. The target antigen is unknown. PCR primers comprised 60 Vbeta and 13 Jbeta primers. Assay: immunoSEQ multiplex PCR; the TCRdb copy retains only in-frame clones and omits some. The sample gives approximately 160,000 clones, approximately 80% of which show up once; roughly 7% is in the top ten. The rearrangement joins TRBV4-1 to TRBJ2-2; no clear D. The sequence came from a male donor in good health and CMV-seropositive. Sequenced sample: PBMCs. CDR3 nucleotide sequence: TGCGCCAGCAGGGGTCGACAACGAAACACCGGGGAGCTGTTTTTT. It specifies CASRGRQRNTGELFF.